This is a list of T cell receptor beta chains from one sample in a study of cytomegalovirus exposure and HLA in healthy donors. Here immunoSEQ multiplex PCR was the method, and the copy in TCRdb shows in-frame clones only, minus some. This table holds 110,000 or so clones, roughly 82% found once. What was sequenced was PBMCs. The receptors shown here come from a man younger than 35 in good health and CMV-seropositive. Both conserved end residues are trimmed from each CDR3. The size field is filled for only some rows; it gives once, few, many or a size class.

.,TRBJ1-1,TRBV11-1,ASGTGAYTEAF
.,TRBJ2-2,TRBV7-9,ASSHSGQGNTGELF
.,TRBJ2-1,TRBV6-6,ASSHPSVADEQF
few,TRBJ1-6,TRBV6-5,ASMSYNSPLH
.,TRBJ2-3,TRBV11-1,ASSPRVDTQY
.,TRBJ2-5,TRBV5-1,ASSLAGGPQETQY
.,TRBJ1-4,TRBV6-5,ASSYYSHEKLF
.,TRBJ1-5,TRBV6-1,ASSQGVQDNQPQH
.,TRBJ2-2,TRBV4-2,ASSQDGPGLANTGELF
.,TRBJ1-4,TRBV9,ASSRSEKRVVEKLF
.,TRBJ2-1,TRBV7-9,ASSFGQGDNEQF
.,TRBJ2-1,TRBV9,ASSLRTGGVNEQF
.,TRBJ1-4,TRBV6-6,ASNMGRGNEKLF
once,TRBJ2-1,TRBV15,ATSRGGTGSYNEQF
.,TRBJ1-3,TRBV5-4,ASSMGGSKRGGNTIY
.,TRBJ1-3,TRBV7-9,ASSRPTVRNTIY
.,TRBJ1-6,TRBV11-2,ASSYNVWGQNNPPLH
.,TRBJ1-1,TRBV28,ASSLLLHKNTEAF